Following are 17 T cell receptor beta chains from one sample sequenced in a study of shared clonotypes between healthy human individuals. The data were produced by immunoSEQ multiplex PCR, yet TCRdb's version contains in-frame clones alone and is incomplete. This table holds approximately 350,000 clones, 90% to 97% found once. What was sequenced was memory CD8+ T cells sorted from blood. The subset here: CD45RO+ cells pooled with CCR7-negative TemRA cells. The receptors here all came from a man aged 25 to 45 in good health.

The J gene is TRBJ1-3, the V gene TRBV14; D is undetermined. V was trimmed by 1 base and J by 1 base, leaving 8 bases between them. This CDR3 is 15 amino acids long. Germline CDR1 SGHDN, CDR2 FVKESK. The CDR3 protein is CASSQAERSGNTIYF. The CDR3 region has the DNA TGTGCCAGCAGCCAAGCGGAGAGGTCTGGAAACACCATATATTTT.

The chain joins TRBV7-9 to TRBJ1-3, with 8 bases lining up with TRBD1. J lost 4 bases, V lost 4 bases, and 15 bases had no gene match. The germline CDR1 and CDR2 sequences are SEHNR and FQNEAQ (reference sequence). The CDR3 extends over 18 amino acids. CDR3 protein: CASSSDRVPRSSGNTIYF. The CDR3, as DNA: TGTGCCAGCAGCTCGGACAGGGTACCACGATCATCCGGAAACACCATATATTTT.

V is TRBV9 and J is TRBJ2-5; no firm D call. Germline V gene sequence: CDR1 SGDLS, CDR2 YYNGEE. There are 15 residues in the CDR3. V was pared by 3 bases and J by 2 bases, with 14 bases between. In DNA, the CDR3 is TGTGCCAGCAGCGGGACCGACTGGGAACAAGAGACCCAGTACTTC. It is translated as CASSGTDWEQETQYF.

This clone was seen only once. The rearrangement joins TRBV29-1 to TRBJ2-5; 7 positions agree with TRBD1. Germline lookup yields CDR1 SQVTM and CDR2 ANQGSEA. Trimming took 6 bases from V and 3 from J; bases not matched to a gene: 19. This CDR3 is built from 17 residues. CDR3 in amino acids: CSVRIRENRGLKETQYF. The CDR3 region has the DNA TGCAGCGTCCGAATCCGGGAAAACAGGGGCCTTAAAGAGACCCAGTACTTC.

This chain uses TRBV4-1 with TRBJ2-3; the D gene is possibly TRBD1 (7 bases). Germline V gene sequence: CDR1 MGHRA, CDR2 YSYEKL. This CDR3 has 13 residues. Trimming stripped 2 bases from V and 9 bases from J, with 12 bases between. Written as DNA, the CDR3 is TGCGCCAGCAGCCAAAAGGAGGGGGCCACGCAGTATTTT. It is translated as CASSQKEGATQYF.

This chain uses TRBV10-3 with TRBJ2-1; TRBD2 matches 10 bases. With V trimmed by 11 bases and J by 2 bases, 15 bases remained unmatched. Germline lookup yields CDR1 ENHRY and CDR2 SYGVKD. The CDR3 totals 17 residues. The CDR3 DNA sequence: TGTGCCCCCCCGACAGCGGGAGGGGAGACCCCCTACAATGAGCAGTTCTTC. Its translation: CAPPTAGGETPYNEQFF.

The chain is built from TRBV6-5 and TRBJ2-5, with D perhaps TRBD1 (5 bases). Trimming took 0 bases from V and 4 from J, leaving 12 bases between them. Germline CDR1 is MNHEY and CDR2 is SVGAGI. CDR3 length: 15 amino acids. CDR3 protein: CASSYSTLGRETQYF. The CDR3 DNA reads TGTGCCAGCAGTTACTCGACACTGGGGCGAGAGACCCAGTACTTC.

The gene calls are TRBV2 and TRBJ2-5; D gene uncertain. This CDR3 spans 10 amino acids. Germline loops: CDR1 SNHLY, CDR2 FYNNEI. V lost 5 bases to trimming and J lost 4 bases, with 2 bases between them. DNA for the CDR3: TGTGCCAGCAGTCGAGAGACCCAGTACTTC. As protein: CASSRETQYF.

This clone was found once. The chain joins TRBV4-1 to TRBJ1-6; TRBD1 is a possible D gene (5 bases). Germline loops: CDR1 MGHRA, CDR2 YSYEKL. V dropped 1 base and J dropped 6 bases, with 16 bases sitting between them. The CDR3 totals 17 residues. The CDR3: CASSQGRQRSRNSPLHF. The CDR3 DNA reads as TGCGCCAGCAGCCAAGGAAGACAGCGAAGTCGTAATTCACCCCTCCACTTT.

CDR3 amino acids: CASPTGGIHRSTTIYF. The CDR3 bases are TGCGCCAGCCCTACAGGGGGGATTCACCGCTCAACCACCATATATTTT. The chain has TRBV10-2 and TRBJ1-3; 8 positions match TRBD1. J was trimmed by 9 bases and V by 8 bases; bases with no gene match: 18. The V gene's germline CDR1 is WSHSY and CDR2 SAAADI. The CDR3 is 16 residues long.

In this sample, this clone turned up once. CDR3 DNA: TGTGCCAGCAGTGAAAACACTGAAGCTTTCTTT. Its translation is CASSENTEAFF. This sequence joins TRBV6-1 and TRBJ1-1; the D is unclear. V lost 2 bases and J lost 2, with 0 bases in between. CDR3 length: 11 amino acids. CDR1 and CDR2 from the germline V gene are MNHNS and SASEGT.

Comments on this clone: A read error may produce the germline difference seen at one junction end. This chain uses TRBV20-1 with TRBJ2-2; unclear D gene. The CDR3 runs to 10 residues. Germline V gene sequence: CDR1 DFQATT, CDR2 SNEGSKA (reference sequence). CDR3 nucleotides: TGCAGTGCCCGAACCGGCGACTTGGGCTTT. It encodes CSARTGDLGF.

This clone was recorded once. The CDR3: CASSYNGLEDTEAFF. Here the CDR3 DNA reads TGTGCCAGCAGTTACAACGGGTTAGAGGACACTGAAGCTTTCTTT. The chain recombines TRBV6-5 with TRBJ1-1; D remains ambiguous. Germline assignment: CDR1 MNHEY and CDR2 SVGAGI. V was cut by 2 bases and J by 3 bases, with 13 bases left in between. The CDR3 spans 15 residues.

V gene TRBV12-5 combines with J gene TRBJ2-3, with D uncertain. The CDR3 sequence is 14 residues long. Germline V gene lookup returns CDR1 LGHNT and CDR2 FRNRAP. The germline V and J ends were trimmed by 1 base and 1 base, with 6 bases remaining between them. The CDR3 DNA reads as TGTGCTAGTGGTTTGGGACTGGGCACAGATACGCAGTATTTT. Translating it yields CASGLGLGTDTQYF. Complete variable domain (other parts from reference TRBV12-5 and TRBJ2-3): DARVTQTPRHKVTEMGQEVTMRCQPILGHNTVFWYRQTMMQGLELLAYFRNRAPLDDSGMPKDRFSAEMPDATLATLKIQPSEPRDSAVYFCASGLGLGTDTQYFGPGTRLTVL.

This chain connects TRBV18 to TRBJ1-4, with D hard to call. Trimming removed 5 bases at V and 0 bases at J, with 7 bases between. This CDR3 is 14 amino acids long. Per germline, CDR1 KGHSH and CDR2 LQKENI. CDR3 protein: CASSGTATNEKLFF. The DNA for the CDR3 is TGTGCCAGCTCAGGCACAGCAACTAATGAAAAACTGTTTTTT.

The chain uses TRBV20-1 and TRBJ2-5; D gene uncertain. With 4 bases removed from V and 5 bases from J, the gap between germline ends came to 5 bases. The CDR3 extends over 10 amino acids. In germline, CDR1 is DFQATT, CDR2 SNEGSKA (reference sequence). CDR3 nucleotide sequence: TGCAGTGCTACGTGGGAGACCCAGTACTTC. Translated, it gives CSATWETQYF.

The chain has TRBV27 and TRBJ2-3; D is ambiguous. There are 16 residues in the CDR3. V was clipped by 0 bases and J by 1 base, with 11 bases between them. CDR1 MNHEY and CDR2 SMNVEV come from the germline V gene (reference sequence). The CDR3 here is CASSLSSKRGTDTQYF. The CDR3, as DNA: TGTGCCAGCAGTTTATCGAGCAAGCGCGGCACAGATACGCAGTATTTT.